The rows below give T cell receptor beta chains drawn from one sample of a study of shared clonotypes between healthy human individuals. Clones were read by immunoSEQ multiplex PCR, and TCRdb kept only the in-frame ones, dropping some. The table shows about 2 million clones, with 85% to 95% occurring only once. The sample was naive CD8+ T cells sorted from blood. The receptors were gathered from a man between 18 and 29 years old in good health. The CDR3 runs from the conserved cysteine through the conserved F or W. The order of the fields is J gene, V gene, clone size, D gene, CDR3 protein, CDR3 DNA. A D gene is named only where the DNA matches it firmly. Size values are once, few and many counts, or a class for expanded clones, and some rows have none.

TRBJ1-1	TRBV2	-	TRBD1	CASSPGQYNTEAFF	TGTGCCAGCAGCCCGGGACAGTACAACACTGAAGCTTTCTTT
TRBJ1-4	TRBV6-4	-	TRBD1	CASNDRGWGEKLFF	TGTGCCAGCAACGACAGGGGATGGGGTGAAAAACTGTTTTTT
TRBJ2-2	TRBV30	-	-	CAWPEIEGANTGELFF	TGTGCCTGGCCCGAGATCGAGGGGGCGAACACCGGGGAGCTGTTTTTT
TRBJ2-3	TRBV9	-	-	CASSVGPTDTQYF	TGTGCCAGCAGCGTAGGGCCCACAGATACGCAGTATTTT
TRBJ1-3	TRBV7-2	-	-	CASSLTRGSGNTIYF	TGTGCCAGCAGCTTAACCCGGGGTTCTGGAAACACCATATATTTT
TRBJ1-1	TRBV4-2	-	TRBD1	CASSQGQGIGNTEAFF	TGTGCCAGCAGCCAAGGACAGGGAATAGGTAACACTGAAGCTTTCTTT
TRBJ1-5	TRBV19	-	TRBD1	CASRQGAGYQPQHF	TGTGCCAGTAGACAGGGGGCAGGGTATCAGCCCCAGCATTTT
TRBJ1-5	TRBV27	-	-	CASSLSGGVGPGQPQHF	TGTGCCAGCAGTTTATCGGGTGGGGTGGGGCCTGGTCAGCCCCAGCATTTT
TRBJ2-3	TRBV6-1	-	-	CASRGPLYSTDTQYF	TGTGCCAGCCGGGGACCGTTATATAGCACAGATACGCAGTATTTT
TRBJ2-5	TRBV6-6	-	-	CASSYSIRGVQETQYF	TGTGCCAGCAGTTACTCGATACGGGGAGTTCAAGAGACCCAGTACTTC
TRBJ2-1	TRBV2	-	TRBD2	CASRISGSPYNEQFF	TGTGCCAGCAGAATAAGCGGGAGTCCCTACAATGAGCAGTTCTTC
TRBJ1-1	TRBV5-4	-	TRBD1	CASSYGQGVAFF	TGTGCCAGCAGTTATGGACAGGGTGTGGCTTTCTTT
TRBJ2-2	TRBV19	-	-	CATKGPGELFF	TGTGCCACCAAAGGGCCCGGGGAGCTGTTTTTT
TRBJ2-7	TRBV19	-	-	CASSLDSSYEQYF	TGTGCCAGTAGTTTGGACAGCTCCTACGAGCAGTACTTC
TRBJ1-5	TRBV4-1	-	-	CASSPYTGRDQPQHF	TGCGCCAGCAGTCCCTATACGGGGAGAGATCAGCCCCAGCATTTT
TRBJ2-7	TRBV7-9	-	TRBD2	CASSDGTSVSYEQYF	TGTGCCAGCAGCGACGGGACTAGCGTTTCCTACGAGCAGTACTTC
TRBJ2-7	TRBV29-1	-	-	CSVEGSGSPEQYF	TGCAGCGTTGAAGGGTCGGGGTCGCCCGAGCAGTACTTC
TRBJ1-4	TRBV6-5	-	-	CASSYTRVGEKLFF	TGTGCCAGCAGTTATACGAGGGTGGGTGAAAAACTGTTTTTT
TRBJ2-7	TRBV14	-	TRBD2	CASSPRTSGRALNEQYF	TGTGCCAGCAGCCCTAGGACTAGCGGGAGGGCCTTGAACGAGCAGTACTTC
TRBJ2-3	TRBV7-2	-	-	CASSSYIDTQYF	TGTGCCAGCAGCTCCTATATAGATACGCAGTATTTT
TRBJ1-1	TRBV6-5	-	TRBD1	CASHPSTDRAEAFF	TGTGCCAGCCACCCCTCCACCGACAGGGCAGAAGCTTTCTTT
TRBJ2-5	TRBV18	-	-	CASSPSGQNQETQYF	TGTGCCAGCTCACCAAGCGGACAGAACCAAGAGACCCAGTACTTC
TRBJ2-2	TRBV11-3	-	-	CASSGSTGELFF	TGTGCCAGCAGCGGTAGTACCGGGGAGCTGTTTTTT
TRBJ2-5	TRBV11-2	-	TRBD2	CASSLESSGGPQETQYF	TGTGCCAGCAGCTTAGAGTCTAGCGGCGGCCCCCAAGAGACCCAGTACTTC
TRBJ2-7	TRBV5-1	-	-	CASSLEGVTYEQYF	TGCGCCAGCAGCTTGGAGGGTGTCACCTACGAGCAGTACTTC
TRBJ2-3	TRBV2	-	TRBD2	CASSEPGTSGSTDTQYF	TGTGCCAGCAGTGAACCAGGGACTAGCGGCTCCACAGATACGCAGTATTTT
TRBJ2-7	TRBV27	-	-	CASSARSPYEQYF	TGTGCCAGCAGTGCCCGTAGTCCCTACGAGCAGTACTTC
TRBJ1-2	TRBV7-3	-	-	CASSLTGGDYGYTF	TGTGCCAGCAGCTTAACGGGGGGTGACTATGGCTACACCTTC
TRBJ2-1	TRBV27	-	-	CASSLTPPGDNEQFF	TGTGCCAGCAGTTTGACCCCCCCAGGGGACAATGAGCAGTTCTTC
TRBJ1-1	TRBV28	-	TRBD1	CASSQMTGGDAEAFF	TGTGCCAGCAGTCAAATGACAGGGGGCGATGCTGAAGCTTTCTTT
TRBJ2-7	TRBV5-6	-	-	CASSFVGTYEQYF	TGTGCCAGCAGCTTTGTCGGAACCTACGAGCAGTACTTC
TRBJ1-1	TRBV15	-	-	CATSSSLMNTEAFF	TGTGCCACCAGTTCCAGCCTCATGAACACTGAAGCTTTCTTT
TRBJ2-2	TRBV2	-	-	CASSQQRLGELFF	TGTGCCAGCAGTCAACAGCGGCTCGGGGAGCTGTTTTTT
TRBJ1-5	TRBV15	-	-	CATSRPEDGNQPQHF	TGTGCCACCAGCAGACCCGAAGATGGCAATCAGCCCCAGCATTTT
TRBJ2-5	TRBV5-1	-	-	CASSLAAPGGETQYF	TGCGCCAGCAGCTTGGCGGCTCCAGGTGGGGAGACCCAGTACTTC
TRBJ2-5	TRBV13	-	TRBD2	CASSLGLGESGSPKETQYF	TGTGCCAGCAGCCTTGGCTTGGGGGAAAGCGGGAGTCCCAAAGAGACCCAGTACTTC
TRBJ2-2	TRBV7-6	-	TRBD2	CASSLGTSGSGELFF	TGTGCCAGCAGCTTAGGGACTAGCGGGAGCGGGGAGCTGTTTTTT
TRBJ2-3	TRBV15	-	-	CATSMGAGTGGPTQYF	TGTGCCACCAGCATGGGGGCCGGGACCGGCGGGCCTACGCAGTATTTT
TRBJ2-1	TRBV9	-	-	CASSVDGGLRGSNEQFF	TGTGCCAGCAGCGTAGATGGAGGGCTTCGAGGCTCGAATGAGCAGTTCTTC
TRBJ2-7	TRBV5-5	few	-	CASSLEGQLREQYF	TGTGCCAGCAGCTTGGAGGGACAACTACGGGAGCAGTACTTC
TRBJ1-3	TRBV30	-	-	CAWSPHDRFEDTIYF	TGTGCCTGGAGCCCCCACGACAGGTTTGAGGACACCATATATTTT
TRBJ1-2	TRBV15	-	-	CATSDEYDSQYGYTF	TGTGCCACCAGCGATGAATATGACAGCCAATATGGCTACACCTTC
TRBJ2-1	TRBV6-6	-	-	CASSYYTSDGGEQFF	TGTGCCAGCAGTTACTACACGAGTGACGGCGGTGAGCAGTTCTTC
TRBJ2-7	TRBV30	-	-	CAWNGGTEAFYEQYF	TGTGCCTGGAACGGAGGGACGGAAGCTTTCTACGAGCAGTACTTC
TRBJ1-4	TRBV6-5	-	-	CASSYGGGSTNEKLFF	TGTGCCAGCAGTTACGGGGGAGGGTCGACTAATGAAAAACTGTTTTTT
TRBJ2-3	TRBV5-4	-	TRBD2	CASSLDLAASTDTQYF	TGTGCCAGCAGCTTGGACCTAGCGGCTAGCACAGATACGCAGTATTTT
TRBJ2-5	TRBV15	-	TRBD2	CATMQGLAVGETQYF	TGTGCCACTATGCAGGGACTAGCGGTTGGAGAGACCCAGTACTTC
TRBJ2-7	TRBV10-3	-	TRBD2	CAISLGDYYEQYF	TGTGCCATCAGCCTAGGGGACTACTACGAGCAGTACTTC
TRBJ2-1	TRBV6-5	-	-	CASSAVNIEHEQFF	TGTGCCAGCAGTGCCGTAAACATAGAACATGAGCAGTTCTTC